This record looks at one TCR beta chain sequence and its context. This may stem from a read error, because a much larger clone lies one nucleotide away. TCRdb independently ran MiXCR on the reads; one entry per CDR3 protein. The table shows 600,000 to 800,000 distinct CDR3 sequences, with around 24% occurring only once. This record comes from a study of T cell repertoires in cytomegalovirus infection. Study-level background: Public TCR beta signatures indicated both CMV infection and matching HLA type.

Deletions cut 7 bases from V and 8 bases from J, with 5 bases between. The CDR3 spans 10 residues. Germline CDR1 reads SNHLY; CDR2 reads FYNNEI. Sequences were obtained from CD8+ T cells from PBMCs. The receptor's source is a human donor in good health (CMV status not recorded). Some clones in this sample may be carry-over from other donors' samples. V usage is TRBV2 and J usage is TRBJ2-2; D uncertain. The CDR3 sequence: CASTPGELFF. CDR3 bases: TGTGCCAGCACCCCTGGGGAGCTGTTTTTT.